A selection of T cell receptor beta chains follows, all from one sample in a study of blood T cell repertoires in COVID-19. Assay used: immunoSEQ multiplex PCR; TCRdb lists only in-frame clones, some missing. The sample lists around 100,000 clones; about 91% were seen once. Sequencing input: peripheral blood. All receptors derive from a human donor in a cohort sampled during active COVID-19. The CDR3 runs from the conserved cysteine through the conserved F or W. D genes are given only for firm matches. Expanded clones get a size class; other rows say once, few or many, or leave the size out.

clone size	J gene	V gene	D gene	CDR3 protein	CDR3 DNA
NA	TRBJ1-2	TRBV28	NA	CASSRQVYGYTF	TGTGCCAGCAGTCGACAGGTCTATGGCTACACCTTC
few	TRBJ2-7	TRBV7-9	NA	CASSLLRDPPREQYF	TGTGCCAGCAGCTTATTGCGGGACCCCCCTCGCGAGCAGTACTTC
once	TRBJ2-7	TRBV4-1	TRBD1	CASSQGTGAYSYEQYF	TGCGCCAGCAGCCAAGGTACAGGGGCCTACTCCTACGAGCAGTACTTC
NA	TRBJ2-4	TRBV19	TRBD2	CASSIAGGGDKNIQYF	TGTGCCAGTAGTATAGCCGGCGGGGGGGACAAAAACATTCAGTACTTC
NA	TRBJ2-2	TRBV7-2	TRBD1	CASSLNGMRQGVTGELFF	TGTGCCAGCAGCTTAAACGGAATGAGACAGGGGGTCACCGGGGAGCTGTTTTTT
NA	TRBJ1-5	TRBV6-5	NA	CASSPSWEGQPQHF	TGTGCCAGCAGCCCGTCCTGGGAGGGACAGCCCCAGCATTTT
NA	TRBJ2-7	TRBV19	TRBD1	CASSVGQGEQYF	TGTGCCAGTAGTGTGGGACAGGGTGAGCAGTACTTC
NA	TRBJ1-1	TRBV2	TRBD1	CASTDFPGQGTEAFF	TGTGCCAGCACCGACTTTCCGGGACAGGGCACTGAAGCTTTCTTT
NA	TRBJ2-4	TRBV7-9	NA	CASSSWIGDGKNIQYF	TGTGCCAGCAGCTCCTGGATAGGGGATGGCAAAAACATTCAGTACTTC
NA	TRBJ1-5	TRBV6-6	NA	CASSYSSRGRGQPQHF	TGTGCCAGCAGTTACTCGTCCAGGGGCCGAGGTCAGCCCCAGCATTTT
NA	TRBJ1-4	TRBV6-1	TRBD1	CASSVAGTVDEKLFF	TGTGCCAGCAGTGTAGCCGGGACAGTAGACGAAAAACTGTTTTTT
NA	TRBJ1-2	TRBV12-3/TRBV12-4	NA	CASSLRRSYTF	TGTGCCAGCAGTTTGCGGAGGAGCTACACCTTC
NA	TRBJ2-1	TRBV6-1	TRBD2	CASSEGRIAGAPSYNEQFF	TGTGCCAGCAGTGAAGGTAGAATAGCGGGAGCCCCCTCCTACAATGAGCAGTTCTTC
NA	TRBJ2-1	TRBV29-1	TRBD2	CSAPRGVGGRTNEQFF	TGCAGCGCCCCCCGGGGGGTGGGAGGGCGGACCAATGAGCAGTTCTTC
NA	TRBJ2-5	TRBV9	TRBD1	CASSPSRGTGGQETQYF	TGTGCCAGCAGCCCAAGTAGGGGGACAGGGGGCCAAGAGACCCAGTACTTC
NA	TRBJ2-1	TRBV4-2	NA	CASSQDMEGYNEQFF	TGTGCCAGCAGCCAAGATATGGAGGGATACAATGAGCAGTTCTTC
NA	TRBJ2-7	TRBV27	TRBD2	CASRSFRGTRETPYEQYF	TGTGCCAGCAGAAGTTTCCGGGGTACGCGGGAGACCCCCTACGAGCAGTACTTC
NA	TRBJ1-3	TRBV13	TRBD1	CASMGTGEGNTIYF	TGTGCCAGCATGGGGACAGGCGAAGGAAACACCATATATTTT
once	TRBJ1-1	TRBV27	NA	CASSQAHRVNTEAFF	TGTGCCAGCAGTCAGGCCCACAGGGTGAACACTGAAGCTTTCTTT
once	TRBJ2-3	TRBV11-3	NA	CASSPFRGPHTDTQYF	TGTGCCAGCAGCCCATTCAGGGGCCCCCACACAGATACGCAGTATTTT